This T cell receptor beta chain comes out of a study of T cell responses to AZD1222 COVID-19 vaccine (dated by TCRdb to 2020 to 2022). For context, the study as a whole: A total of 230 to 250 trial participants underwent TCR sequencing, of whom around 210 had received two doses of AZD1222 and around 25 had received two doses of the MenACWY control vaccine. Trial participants were enrolled by age into subgroups of 18-55, 56-69 and 70-plus years, and roughly 150, 30 and 60 TCR-sequenced participants, respectively, were included in these subgroups.

Note on this clone: What this receptor recognizes is not known. Base qualities are not at hand, and no much larger clone is one base apart.

Broader findings and caveats from the paper: Most participants were white British and females outnumbered males, and the authors suggested that clonal diversity may have been underestimated. Conclusions about previously exposed vaccinees are limited because only a handful of AZD1222 recipients were SARS-CoV-2 seropositive at baseline. No day 14 peak-response samples were available, so repertoires were characterized only after the peak T cell response. Reportedly, close to half of the unique spike-specific TCRs recognized epitopes lying outside the regions that are mutated in the B.1.351 and B.1.1.7 variants. After two AZD1222 doses, spike-specific TCR breadth and depth were significantly higher than at day 0 and than in MenACWY recipients. The 56-69-year group was small, and its depth increase did not reach significance, likely because of low power. CD4 TCRs associated with the vaccine covered the entire spike protein, and the dominant responses were in regions 160-218 and 743-854.

The CDR3 regions of human TCRbeta chains were analyzed by immunosequencing. The published analysis was carried out like this. TCRs in the repertoires were compared against a reference library of SARS-CoV-2-specific TCRs that had been generated with the MIRA antigen-specificity platform. Breadth meant the fraction of unique TCRs that were SARS-CoV-2-associated, whereas depth meant the fraction of total T cells that were SARS-CoV-2-associated. Using the MIRA data, each spike-specific TCR was mapped to the spike region that the TCR reacts to and placed in a CD4 or CD8 class. Log10-transformed breadth and depth values were compared by one-way ANOVA with Sidak's multiple comparisons tests. This is the immuneACCESS table as TCRdb keeps it, with only in-frame sequences that have V and J called. A part of the clones is gone; compared with another copy, unresolved V genes explain less than half, and the rest is unexplained. V and J calls and clone size are copied from that table; D and trimming were computed from the DNA. Across this sample there are some 50,000 clones, with around nine tenths seen only once. 1% to 1.3% of the sample is in the top ten clones.

Measured from the cysteine to the phenylalanine, the CDR3 is 8 residues long. Only the CDR3 part of the read is kept: 24 bases, read in frame from the first base. V drops 10 bases and J drops 14 bases, leaving 11 bases in between. Sequences MGHDK (CDR1) and SYGVNS (CDR2) are obtained from the germline V gene. This sample's time point label indicates: about 28 days (+/-7) after the second vaccine dose. Because spike-specific TCR depth and breadth did not differ between the two schedules, AZD1222 recipients who got a second dose at roughly 4 weeks were pooled with those who got a second dose at roughly 12 weeks. Vaccinee samples were obtained from the UK trials COV001 and COV002, which included a single-blind randomized controlled phase 2/3 trial of AZD1222 (ChAdOx1 nCoV-19) in healthy adults. For TCRbeta chain sequencing, PBMC samples from trial participants were taken at day 0 and at day 28 after the second dose.

This receptor was identified in an adult who received the AZD1222 COVID-19 vaccine. The V and J segments used are TRBV25-1 and TRBJ2-5, with the D gene uncertain. Sequenced here: peripheral blood, sampled 28 days after the second AZD1222 dose. Here the CDR3 is given as CAITVGYF. The sequence in DNA is TGTGCCATCACAGTAGGATACTTC.